What follows is one TCR beta chain and its context. This sample stems from a study of blood T cell repertoires in COVID-19. Overall study: Samples taken during acute and convalescent COVID-19 were collected in the United States, Italy and Spain.

Original data processing: Reference gene primer amplification in the assay estimated nucleated cell counts. TCRdb's table, derived via immunoSEQ multiplex PCR, lists solely in-frame clones and lacks some. The D gene and trimming were derived from the DNA, and the V and J assignments and clone size from that table. This table holds 30,000 or so clones, about 83% found once. The CDR3 runs 17 residues. Sequencing was carried out using peripheral blood. The sequence came from a man aged 50 to 59 with acute or convalescent COVID-19. The chain has TRBV21-1 and TRBJ2-2; whether TRBD1, the table's D call, matches the DNA was not checked. TRBV21-1 is a pseudogene. CDR3 in DNA: TGTGCCAGCAGCAAAGAGGCGGGACAGGGGTTAACCGGGGAGCTGTTTTTT. Translated: CASSKEAGQGLTGELFF.